This is a list of T cell receptor beta chains from one sample in a study of T cells expressing NK-cell markers. TCRdb re-called the 5' RACE reads and catalogs CDR3 proteins one per entry, DNA excluded. In total, the table holds about 370,000 distinct CDR3 sequences. The sample taken for sequencing was blood T cells: a sorted CD56 or NKG2C T cell subset, CD4+ or CD8+ T cells, or bulk PBMC T cells (not recorded which). The receptors originated from a woman aged 45-60 years in good health. Each CDR3 is given with its conserved first and last residue.

cdr3_aa: CSARETGYGPQHF; j_call: TRBJ1-5; v_call: TRBV20-1
cdr3_aa: CSVGHSTGDTGELFF; j_call: TRBJ2-2; v_call: TRBV29-1
cdr3_aa: CSASLPGLNTYEQYF; j_call: TRBJ2-7; v_call: TRBV20-1
cdr3_aa: CASRSTPGSIYNEQFF; j_call: TRBJ2-1; v_call: TRBV6-5
cdr3_aa: CATSDLTPSSYNEQFF; j_call: TRBJ2-1; v_call: TRBV24-1
cdr3_aa: CASSQPRTSGSKREVSYNEQFF; j_call: TRBJ2-1; v_call: TRBV5-1
cdr3_aa: CATSSPGGFREPTYNEQFF; j_call: TRBJ2-1; v_call: TRBV24-1
cdr3_aa: CASGLTRRAGNYNEQFF; j_call: TRBJ2-1; v_call: TRBV12-5
cdr3_aa: CASSAARGPDTGELFF; j_call: TRBJ2-2; v_call: TRBV9
cdr3_aa: CSVAWARTDTQYF; j_call: TRBJ2-3; v_call: TRBV29-1
cdr3_aa: CASSTSRGRAQNIEAFF; j_call: TRBJ1-1; v_call: TRBV12-3/TRBV12-4
cdr3_aa: CASSLELGLDEQFF; j_call: TRBJ2-1; v_call: TRBV5-1
cdr3_aa: CASSKTDTYYGYTF; j_call: TRBJ1-2; v_call: TRBV6-5
cdr3_aa: CASSHLSRPDTQYF; j_call: TRBJ2-3; v_call: TRBV21-1
cdr3_aa: CASSVARTGDSYNEQFF; j_call: TRBJ2-1; v_call: TRBV9
cdr3_aa: CSLLGGGSLKGTEAFF; j_call: TRBJ1-1; v_call: TRBV29-1
cdr3_aa: CATSDSPGTGELFF; j_call: TRBJ2-2; v_call: TRBV24-1
cdr3_aa: CASSQARYTDTQYF; j_call: TRBJ2-3; v_call: TRBV14
cdr3_aa: CASSPAGQGNSPLHF; j_call: TRBJ1-6; v_call: TRBV5-1
cdr3_aa: CASSEGGRAGNYGYTF; j_call: TRBJ1-2; v_call: TRBV25-1
cdr3_aa: CASRGDSREAFF; j_call: TRBJ1-1; v_call: TRBV7-8
cdr3_aa: CATTEGPDTEAFF; j_call: TRBJ1-1; v_call: TRBV24-1
cdr3_aa: CASSPGTSEDEQYF; j_call: TRBJ2-7; v_call: TRBV5-4
cdr3_aa: CASSISSGINEQYF; j_call: TRBJ2-7; v_call: TRBV19
cdr3_aa: CASSGRQDTQYF; j_call: TRBJ2-3; v_call: TRBV2
cdr3_aa: CAISESGAGEQNIQYF; j_call: TRBJ2-4; v_call: TRBV10-3
cdr3_aa: CASRTDSSYNSPLHF; j_call: TRBJ1-6; v_call: TRBV12-3/TRBV12-4
cdr3_aa: CASSHELAGGPYEQYF; j_call: TRBJ2-7; v_call: TRBV12-3/TRBV12-4
cdr3_aa: CASSESGGRLFF; j_call: TRBJ2-2; v_call: TRBV10-1
cdr3_aa: CASSLRRGGTEAFF; j_call: TRBJ1-1; v_call: TRBV11-3
cdr3_aa: CASSADRIETGELFF; j_call: TRBJ2-2; v_call: TRBV7-2
cdr3_aa: CASSVRLAANTGELFF; j_call: TRBJ2-2; v_call: TRBV3-1
cdr3_aa: CASSQANNRNEQYF; j_call: TRBJ2-7; v_call: TRBV4-1
cdr3_aa: CASSRLAGGRTQYF; j_call: TRBJ2-5; v_call: TRBV11-2
cdr3_aa: CASSEPRRGSGEYEQYF; j_call: TRBJ2-7; v_call: TRBV10-2
cdr3_aa: CASSGGFNTREQFF; j_call: TRBJ2-1; v_call: TRBV12-3/TRBV12-4
cdr3_aa: CASSAGGTGNTIYF; j_call: TRBJ1-3; v_call: TRBV10-2
cdr3_aa: CSATPAGHEQFF; j_call: TRBJ2-1; v_call: TRBV20-1
cdr3_aa: CASSSSGGRLSGNTIYF; j_call: TRBJ1-3; v_call: TRBV12-3/TRBV12-4
cdr3_aa: CASSLTTSYNEQFF; j_call: TRBJ2-1; v_call: TRBV11-2
cdr3_aa: CSARDRLGQETQYF; j_call: TRBJ2-5; v_call: TRBV20-1
cdr3_aa: CASSWGQLETQYF; j_call: TRBJ2-5; v_call: TRBV5-5
cdr3_aa: CASSRYGTSGTETQYF; j_call: TRBJ2-5; v_call: TRBV7-3
cdr3_aa: CASSIYLGAGLYNEQFF; j_call: TRBJ2-1; v_call: TRBV5-1
cdr3_aa: CASSYRRDRKANEQFF; j_call: TRBJ2-1; v_call: TRBV6-5
cdr3_aa: CASKVTQDAVEQYF; j_call: TRBJ2-7; v_call: TRBV4-1
cdr3_aa: CAWSVDPIGELFF; j_call: TRBJ2-2; v_call: TRBV30
cdr3_aa: CASSPALNLETQYF; j_call: TRBJ2-5; v_call: TRBV18
cdr3_aa: CASRLIGTGNEKLFF; j_call: TRBJ1-4; v_call: TRBV5-1
cdr3_aa: CASSSLPDGELFF; j_call: TRBJ2-2; v_call: TRBV6-2/TRBV6-3
cdr3_aa: CASSSGQEYTDTQYF; j_call: TRBJ2-3; v_call: TRBV7-9
cdr3_aa: CASSVTGSYNSPLHF; j_call: TRBJ1-6; v_call: TRBV11-2